This T cell receptor (beta chain) was recorded in a study of T-cell memory formation after mild COVID-19. This clonotype was recorded a few times. MiXCR, run by TCRdb on the 5' RACE reads, gives a single entry per CDR3 protein. The sample has roughly 380,000 distinct CDR3 sequences, 25% to 30% seen once; the top ten hold 13%. Trimming left V 4 bases short and J 8 bases short, with 14 bases between. Germline values: CDR1 SGHTA, CDR2 FQGNSA. This CDR3 is 14 amino acids long. The clonotype was recovered from an adult woman who had mild COVID-19 (a few samples of this study predate the infection). Cell type and time point are not known. The V call is TRBV7-2, the J call TRBJ2-2; D gene uncertain. The sample taken for sequencing was PBMCs or a T cell subset sorted from them (not recorded which). The CDR3 loop reads CASSSRVSWGELFF. The CDR3 nucleotides are TGTGCCAGCAGCTCCCGGGTCTCGTGGGGGGAGCTGTTTTTT.